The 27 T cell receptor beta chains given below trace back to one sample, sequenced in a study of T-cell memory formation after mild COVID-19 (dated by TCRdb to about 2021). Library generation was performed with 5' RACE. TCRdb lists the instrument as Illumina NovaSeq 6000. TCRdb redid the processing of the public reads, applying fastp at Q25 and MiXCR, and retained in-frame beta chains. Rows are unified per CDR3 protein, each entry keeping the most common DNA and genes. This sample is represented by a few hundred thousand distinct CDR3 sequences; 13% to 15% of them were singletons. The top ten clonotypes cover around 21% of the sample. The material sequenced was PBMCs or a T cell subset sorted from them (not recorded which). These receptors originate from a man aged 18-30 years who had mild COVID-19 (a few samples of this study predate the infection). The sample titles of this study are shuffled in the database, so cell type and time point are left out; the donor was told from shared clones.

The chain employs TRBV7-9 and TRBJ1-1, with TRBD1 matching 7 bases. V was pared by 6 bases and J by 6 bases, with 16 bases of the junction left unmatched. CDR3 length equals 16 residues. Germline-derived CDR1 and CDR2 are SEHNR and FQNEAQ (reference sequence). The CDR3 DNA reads TGTGCCAGCAGATACAGGGGCCCCTCTGGGCTGGCTGAAGCTTTCTTT. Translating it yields CASRYRGPSGLAEAFF.

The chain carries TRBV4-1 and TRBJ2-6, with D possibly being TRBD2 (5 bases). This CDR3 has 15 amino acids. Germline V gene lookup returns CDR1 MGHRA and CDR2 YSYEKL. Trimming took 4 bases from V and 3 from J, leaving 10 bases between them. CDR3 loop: CASSPTGYGANVLTF. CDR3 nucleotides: TGCGCCAGCAGCCCGACGGGGTATGGGGCCAACGTCCTGACTTTC.

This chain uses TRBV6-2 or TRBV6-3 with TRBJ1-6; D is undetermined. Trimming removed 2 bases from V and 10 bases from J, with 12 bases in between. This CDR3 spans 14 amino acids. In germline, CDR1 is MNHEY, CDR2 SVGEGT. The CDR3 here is CASSYRQLVSPLHF. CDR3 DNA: TGTGCCAGCAGTTACCGGCAGTTGGTCTCACCCCTCCACTTT.

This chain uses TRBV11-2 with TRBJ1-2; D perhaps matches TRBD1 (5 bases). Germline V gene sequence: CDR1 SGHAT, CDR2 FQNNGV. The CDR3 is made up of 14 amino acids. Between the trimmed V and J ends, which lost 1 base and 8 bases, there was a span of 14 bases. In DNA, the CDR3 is TGTGCCAGCAGCTTAGGCCAGGGAAGGGGCGGCTACACCTTC. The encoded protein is CASSLGQGRGGYTF.

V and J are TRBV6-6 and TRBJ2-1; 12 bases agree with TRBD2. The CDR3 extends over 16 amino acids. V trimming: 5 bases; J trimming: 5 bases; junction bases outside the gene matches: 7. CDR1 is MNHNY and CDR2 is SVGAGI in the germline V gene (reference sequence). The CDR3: CASSKTSGRRNNEQFF. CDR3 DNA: TGTGCCAGCAGTAAGACTAGCGGGAGAAGGAACAATGAGCAGTTCTTC.

The CDR3 region is CASSLGLNGQPAYEQYF. The CDR3 DNA is TGTGCCAGCAGCTTAGGCCTTAACGGCCAACCAGCCTACGAGCAGTACTTC. The chain is built from TRBV7-2 and TRBJ2-7; D unresolved. Germline V gene lookup returns CDR1 SGHTA and CDR2 FQGNSA. V was pared by 1 base and J by 2 bases, with 18 bases between. The CDR3 contains 17 residues.

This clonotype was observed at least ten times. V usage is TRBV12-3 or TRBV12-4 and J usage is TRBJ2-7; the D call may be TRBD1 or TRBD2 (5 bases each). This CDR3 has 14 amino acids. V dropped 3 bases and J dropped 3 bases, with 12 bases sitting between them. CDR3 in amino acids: CASSLGQLGYEQYF. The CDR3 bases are TGTGCCAGCAGTTTGGGGCAACTAGGCTACGAGCAGTACTTC.

CDR3 amino acids: CASTKQSATETQYF. The CDR3 DNA reads TGTGCCAGCACCAAACAGAGCGCTACGGAGACCCAGTACTTC. The chain links TRBV7-2 to TRBJ2-5; D is unclear. V shed 7 bases and J shed 5 bases, with 17 bases lying between them. This CDR3 region has 14 residues. Germline V gene lookup returns CDR1 SGHTA and CDR2 FQGNSA. Full variable domain (remainder filled in from reference TRBV7-2 and TRBJ2-5): GAGVSQSPSNKVTEKGKDVELRCDPISGHTALYWYRQSLGQGLEFLIYFQGNSAPDKSGLPSDRFSAERTGGSVSTLTIQRTQQEDSAVYLCASTKQSATETQYFGPGTRLLVL.

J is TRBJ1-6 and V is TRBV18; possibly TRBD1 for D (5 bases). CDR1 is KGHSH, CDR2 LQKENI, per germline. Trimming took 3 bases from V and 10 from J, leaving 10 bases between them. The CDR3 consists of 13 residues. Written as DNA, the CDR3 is TGTGCCAGCTCACCTGACAGAGAGTCACCCCTCCACTTT. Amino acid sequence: CASSPDRESPLHF.

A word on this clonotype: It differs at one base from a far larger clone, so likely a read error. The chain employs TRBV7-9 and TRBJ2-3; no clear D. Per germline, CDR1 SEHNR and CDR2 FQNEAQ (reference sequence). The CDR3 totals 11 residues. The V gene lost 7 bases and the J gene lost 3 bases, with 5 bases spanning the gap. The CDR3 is CASIRTDTQYF. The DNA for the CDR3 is TGTGCCAGCATCCGAACAGATACGCAGTATTTT.

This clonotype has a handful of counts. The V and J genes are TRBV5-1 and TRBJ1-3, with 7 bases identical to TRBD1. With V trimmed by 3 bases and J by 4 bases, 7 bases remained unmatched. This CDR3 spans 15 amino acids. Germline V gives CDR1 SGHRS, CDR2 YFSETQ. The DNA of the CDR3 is TGCGCCAGCAGCTCACAGGGGCCCCCAGGAAACACCATATATTTT. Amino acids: CASSSQGPPGNTIYF.

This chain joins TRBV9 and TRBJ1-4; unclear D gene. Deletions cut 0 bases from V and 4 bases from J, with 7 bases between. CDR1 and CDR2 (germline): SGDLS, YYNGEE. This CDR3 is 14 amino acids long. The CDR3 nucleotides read TGTGCCAGCAGCGTAGAACCGATTAATGAAAAACTGTTTTTT. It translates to CASSVEPINEKLFF.

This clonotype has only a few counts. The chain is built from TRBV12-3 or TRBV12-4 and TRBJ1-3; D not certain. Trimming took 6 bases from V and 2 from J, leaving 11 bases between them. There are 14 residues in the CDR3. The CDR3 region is CASSAMGAGNTIYF. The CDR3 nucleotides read TGTGCCAGCAGCGCAATGGGTGCTGGAAACACCATATATTTT.

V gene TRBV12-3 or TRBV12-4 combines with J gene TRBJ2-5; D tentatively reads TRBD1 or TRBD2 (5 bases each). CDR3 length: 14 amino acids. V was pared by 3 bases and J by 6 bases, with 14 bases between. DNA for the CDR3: TGTGCCAGCAGTTTGGGGCCGTTCGGGAAGACCCAGTACTTC. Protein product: CASSLGPFGKTQYF.

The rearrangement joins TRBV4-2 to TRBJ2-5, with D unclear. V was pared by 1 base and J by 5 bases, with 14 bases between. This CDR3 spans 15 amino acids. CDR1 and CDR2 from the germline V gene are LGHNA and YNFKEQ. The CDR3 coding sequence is TGTGCCAGCAGCCAAGCGGAAAGAGATGGGGAGACCCAGTACTTC. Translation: CASSQAERDGETQYF.

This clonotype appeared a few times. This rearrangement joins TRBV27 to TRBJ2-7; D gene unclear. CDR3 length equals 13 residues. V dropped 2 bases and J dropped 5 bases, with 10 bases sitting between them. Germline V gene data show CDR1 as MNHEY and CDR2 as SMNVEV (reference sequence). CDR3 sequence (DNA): TGTGCCAGCAGTTTACGGAGTTCCGACGAGCAGTACTTC. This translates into CASSLRSSDEQYF.

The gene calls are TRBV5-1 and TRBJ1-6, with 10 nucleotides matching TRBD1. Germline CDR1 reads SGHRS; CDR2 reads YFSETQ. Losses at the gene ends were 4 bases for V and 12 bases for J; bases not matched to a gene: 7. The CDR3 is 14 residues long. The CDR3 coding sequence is TGCGCCAGCAGCCGAGACAGGGGGCGGCGACCCCTCCACTTT. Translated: CASSRDRGRRPLHF. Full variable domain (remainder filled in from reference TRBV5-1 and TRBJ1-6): KAGVTQTPRYLIKTRGQQVTLSCSPISGHRSVSWYQQTPGQGLQFLFEYFSETQRNKGNFPGRFSGRQFSNSRSEMNVSTLELGDSALYLCASSRDRGRRPLHFGNGTRLTVT.

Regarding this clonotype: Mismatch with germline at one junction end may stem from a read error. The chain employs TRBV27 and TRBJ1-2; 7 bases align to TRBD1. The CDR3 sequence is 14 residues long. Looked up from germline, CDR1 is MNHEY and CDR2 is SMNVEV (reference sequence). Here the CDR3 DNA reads TGCACCAGCAGTTTCGACAGGGATGGCTATGGCTACACCTTC. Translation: CTSSFDRDGYGYTF.

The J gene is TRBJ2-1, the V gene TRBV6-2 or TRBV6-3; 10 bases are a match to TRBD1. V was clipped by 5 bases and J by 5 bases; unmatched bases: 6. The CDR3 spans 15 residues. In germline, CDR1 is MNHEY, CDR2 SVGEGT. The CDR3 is CASSKWDRGNNEQFF. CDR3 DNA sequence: TGTGCCAGCAGTAAGTGGGACAGGGGAAACAATGAGCAGTTCTTC.

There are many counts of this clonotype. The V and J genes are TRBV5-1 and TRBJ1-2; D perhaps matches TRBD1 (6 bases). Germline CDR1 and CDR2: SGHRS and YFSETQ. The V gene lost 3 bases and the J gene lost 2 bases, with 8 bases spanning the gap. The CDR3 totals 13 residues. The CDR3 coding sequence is TGCGCCAGCAGCTCCCAGGGGAACTATGGCTACACCTTC. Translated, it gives CASSSQGNYGYTF.

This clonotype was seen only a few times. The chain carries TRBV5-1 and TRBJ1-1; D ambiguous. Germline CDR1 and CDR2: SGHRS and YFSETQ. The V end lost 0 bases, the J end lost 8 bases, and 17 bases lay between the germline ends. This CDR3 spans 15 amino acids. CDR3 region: CASSLAGNWGVEAFF. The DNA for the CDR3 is TGCGCCAGCAGCTTGGCCGGGAATTGGGGAGTGGAAGCTTTCTTT.

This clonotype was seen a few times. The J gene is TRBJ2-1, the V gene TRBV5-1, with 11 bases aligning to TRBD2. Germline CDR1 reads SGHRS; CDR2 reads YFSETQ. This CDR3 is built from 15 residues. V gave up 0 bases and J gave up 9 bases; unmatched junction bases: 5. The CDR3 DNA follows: TGCGCCAGCAGCTTGGTTCTAGCGGGGGGCGGTGAGCAGTTCTTC. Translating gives CASSLVLAGGGEQFF.

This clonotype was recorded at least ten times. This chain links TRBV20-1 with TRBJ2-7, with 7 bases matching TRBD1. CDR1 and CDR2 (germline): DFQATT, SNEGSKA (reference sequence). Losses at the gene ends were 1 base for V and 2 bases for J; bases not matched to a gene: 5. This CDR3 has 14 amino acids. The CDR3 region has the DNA TGCAGTGCTAGAGTTCCAACAGGGGCCTACGAGCAGTACGTC. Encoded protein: CSARVPTGAYEQYV.

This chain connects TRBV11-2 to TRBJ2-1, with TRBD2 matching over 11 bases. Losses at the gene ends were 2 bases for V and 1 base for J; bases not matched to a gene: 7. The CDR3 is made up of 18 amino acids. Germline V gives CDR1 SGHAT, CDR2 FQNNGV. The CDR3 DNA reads TGTGCCAGCAGCTTATTGACCCTAGCGGGGGGTTCCTACAATGAGCAGTTCTTC. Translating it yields CASSLLTLAGGSYNEQFF.

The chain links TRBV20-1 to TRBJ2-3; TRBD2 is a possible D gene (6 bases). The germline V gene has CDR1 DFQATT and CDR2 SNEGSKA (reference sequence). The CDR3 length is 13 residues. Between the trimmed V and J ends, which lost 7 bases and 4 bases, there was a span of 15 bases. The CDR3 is CSVGERRADTQYF. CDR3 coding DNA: TGCAGTGTCGGGGAGCGGAGGGCAGATACGCAGTATTTT.

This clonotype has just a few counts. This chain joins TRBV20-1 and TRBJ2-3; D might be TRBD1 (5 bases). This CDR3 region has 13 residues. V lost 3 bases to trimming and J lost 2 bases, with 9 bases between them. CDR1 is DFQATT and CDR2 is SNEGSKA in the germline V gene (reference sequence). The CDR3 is CSARDTTTDTQYF. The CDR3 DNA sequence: TGCAGTGCTAGGGACACGACCACAGATACGCAGTATTTT.

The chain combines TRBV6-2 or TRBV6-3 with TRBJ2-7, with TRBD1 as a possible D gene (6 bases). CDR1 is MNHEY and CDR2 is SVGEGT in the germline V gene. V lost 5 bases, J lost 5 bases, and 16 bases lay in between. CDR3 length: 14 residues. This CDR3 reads CASSDFGGQDEQYF. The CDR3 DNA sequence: TGTGCCAGCAGTGACTTTGGGGGCCAAGACGAGCAGTACTTC.